The 10 T cell receptor beta chains reported below all come from one sample, sequenced in a study of blood T cell repertoires in COVID-19. Using immunoSEQ multiplex PCR, the repertoire was profiled, and TCRdb retains in-frame clones only, with some absent. The sample has tens of thousands of clones, approximately 78% seen once. The source material was peripheral blood. The receptor set was obtained from a woman aged 60-70 years with acute or convalescent COVID-19.

The chain carries TRBV5-1 and TRBJ2-3; TRBD1 matches at 7 bases. This CDR3 has 13 residues. V lost 4 bases, J lost 3 bases, and 2 bases stayed unmatched. Germline V gene sequence: CDR1 SGHRS, CDR2 YFSETQ. DNA of the CDR3: TGCGCCAGCAGCGGCAGGGGGACAGATACGCAGTATTTT. This encodes CASSGRGTDTQYF.

The chain links TRBV10-3 to TRBJ1-2; possible D gene TRBD1, 5 bases. Germline CDR1 reads ENHRY; CDR2 reads SYGVKD. This CDR3 contains 20 residues. Trimming removed 3 bases at V and 1 base at J, with 27 bases between. The DNA of the CDR3 is TGTGCCATCAGTGATAGTAGTGTCGTGGGGGGACCCGAATTTAACTATGGCTACACCTTC. Translation: CAISDSSVVGGPEFNYGYTF.

The chain couples TRBV2 to TRBJ2-7; 10 positions match TRBD2. The germline V gene encodes CDR1 SNHLY and CDR2 FYNNEI. The CDR3 covers 15 residues. The junction had 10 bases not matched to a gene; V was cut back by 2 bases and J by 9 bases. CDR3 in DNA: TGTGCCAGCAGTGAACAGTCTAGCGGGGGCATCGGGCAGTACTTC. Its protein is CASSEQSSGGIGQYF.

The sample holds one count of this clone. The V call is TRBV2, the J call TRBJ1-2, with D uncertain. The germline gives CDR1 SNHLY, CDR2 FYNNEI. This CDR3 spans 11 amino acids. Trimming left V 8 bases short and J 7 bases short, with 11 bases between. Here the CDR3 reads CASRGLPGYTF. CDR3 coding DNA: TGTGCCAGCCGCGGGTTACCTGGCTACACCTTC.

The chain couples TRBV5-1 to TRBJ1-2; 9 bases align to TRBD1. The CDR3 is 15 amino acids. The V gene end was trimmed by 5 bases and the J gene end by 8 bases; junction bases not matched to a gene: 13. Germline lookup yields CDR1 SGHRS and CDR2 YFSETQ. The CDR3: CASRSTDRGSGGYTF. CDR3 sequence (DNA): TGCGCCAGCAGGTCAACGGACAGGGGCAGTGGCGGCTACACCTTC.

The chain links TRBV7-2 to TRBJ2-1, with 9 bases identical to TRBD2. This CDR3 spans 15 amino acids. Germline CDR1 SGHTA, CDR2 FQGNSA. Losses at the gene ends were 2 bases for V and 4 bases for J; bases not matched to a gene: 3. CDR3 sequence (DNA): TGTGCCAGCAGCTTAAGTACTAGCGGGTACAATGAGCAGTTCTTC. Its translation: CASSLSTSGYNEQFF.

J is TRBJ2-5 and V is TRBV6-7, with TRBD2 matching 10 bases. TRBV6-7 is assigned to the ORF class and has an uncertain function. J lost 2 bases, V lost 0 bases, and 12 bases had no gene match. CDR3 size: 19 residues. CDR3 region: CASSYSRLAGTHIQETQYF. The CDR3 region has the DNA TGTGCCAGCAGTTACTCTCGACTAGCGGGCACCCACATTCAAGAGACCCAGTACTTC.

The chain has TRBV11-2 and TRBJ1-2; D uncertain. This CDR3 comprises 12 residues. Germline values: CDR1 SGHAT, CDR2 FQNNGV. Trimming shortened V by 5 bases and J by 4 bases, and 8 bases separated the two germline ends. Written as DNA, the CDR3 is TGTGCCAGCAGCCGGGAGGGCTATGGCTACACCTTC. Translation gives CASSREGYGYTF.

The chain links TRBV28 to TRBJ2-1; TRBD1 agrees at 9 bases. J lost 7 bases, V lost 9 bases, and 10 bases had no gene match. Germline CDR1 is MDHEN and CDR2 is SYDVKM. CDR3 size: 14 residues. The CDR3 loop is CASYGTGLSNEQFF. The CDR3, as DNA: TGTGCCAGTTACGGGACAGGGCTAAGTAATGAGCAGTTCTTC. Using reference TRBV28 and TRBJ2-1 for the parts outside the CDR3, the full variable domain is DVKVTQSSRYLVKRTGEKVFLECVQDMDHENMFWYRQDPGLGLRLIYFSYDVKMKEKGDIPEGYSVSREKKERFSLILESASTNQTSMYLCASYGTGLSNEQFFGPGTRLTVL.

The gene calls are TRBV6-5 and TRBJ2-7, with D possibly TRBD1 on 6 matching bases. The CDR3 runs to 16 residues. Looked up from germline, CDR1 is MNHEY and CDR2 is SVGAGI. The ends were cut back, 0 bases at V and 1 base at J, with 13 bases in the middle. The CDR3 spells CASSYSLGGESYEQYF. Written as DNA, the CDR3 is TGTGCCAGCAGTTACTCTCTTGGGGGCGAGTCCTACGAGCAGTACTTC.